This T cell receptor (beta chain) originates from a study of CD8 T cells in Susac syndrome. RNA amounts of roughly 0.45 to 1 ug underwent reverse transcription with random hexamers. TCRdb reprocessed the immunoSEQ multiplex PCR reads via MiXCR and lists one record per CDR3 protein. The sample lists approximately 120,000 distinct CDR3 sequences; more than 85% were seen once. Trimming pared 4 bases from V and 0 bases from J, leaving 9 bases between. The CDR3 has 14 amino acids. Germline CDR1 WSHSY, CDR2 SAAADI. This receptor was taken from a human donor with multiple sclerosis. What was sequenced was CD8+ T cells from PBMCs. The genes are TRBV10-2 and TRBJ2-5; weak D call: TRBD2 (6 bases). The CDR3 spells CASSAGAYQETQYF. The CDR3 bases are TGCGCCAGCAGTGCGGGAGCCTACCAAGAGACCCAGTACTTC.